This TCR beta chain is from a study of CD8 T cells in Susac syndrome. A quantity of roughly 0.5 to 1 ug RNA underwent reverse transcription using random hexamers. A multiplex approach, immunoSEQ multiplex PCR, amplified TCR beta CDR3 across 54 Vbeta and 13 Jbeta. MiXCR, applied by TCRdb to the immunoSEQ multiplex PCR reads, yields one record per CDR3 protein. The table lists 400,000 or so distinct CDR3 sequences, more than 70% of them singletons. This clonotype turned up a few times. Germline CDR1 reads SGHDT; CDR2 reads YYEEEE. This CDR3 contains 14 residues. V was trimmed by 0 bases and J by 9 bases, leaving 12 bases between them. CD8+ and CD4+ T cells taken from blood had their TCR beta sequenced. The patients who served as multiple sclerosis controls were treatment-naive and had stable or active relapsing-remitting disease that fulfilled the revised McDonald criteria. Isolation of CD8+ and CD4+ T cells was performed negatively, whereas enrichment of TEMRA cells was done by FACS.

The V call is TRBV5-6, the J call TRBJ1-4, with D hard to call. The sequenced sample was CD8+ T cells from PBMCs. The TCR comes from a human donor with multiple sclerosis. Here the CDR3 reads CASSLAGSRKKLFF. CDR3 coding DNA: TGTGCCAGCAGCTTGGCCGGGTCTCGGAAAAAACTGTTTTTT.